The 7 T cell receptor beta chains below come from one sample, sequenced in a study of CD8+ T cells in alopecia areata. Isolated RNA was reverse transcribed into cDNA used as the sequencing template. Repertoires were generated with immunoSEQ multiplex PCR, while TCRdb's copy carries only in-frame clones and drops some. The data hold some 170,000 clones, with around 60% observed a single time. The sequences come from CD4+ T cells sorted from blood, collected at week 0. These receptors all stem from a human donor with alopecia areata.

V usage is TRBV30 and J usage is TRBJ2-3; D remains ambiguous. V lost 2 bases to trimming and J lost 0 bases, with 6 bases between them. CDR1 and CDR2 from the germline V gene are GTSNPN and SVGIG (reference sequence). CDR3 size: 13 residues. CDR3 in amino acids: CAWSRMSTDTQYF. The CDR3 DNA sequence: TGTGCCTGGAGTAGAATGAGCACAGATACGCAGTATTTT.

This clone appeared a few times. The chain links TRBV7-9 to TRBJ1-1; D not certain. This CDR3 spans 13 amino acids. Germline lookup yields CDR1 SEHNR and CDR2 FQNEAQ (reference sequence). Trimming took 6 bases from V and 1 from J, leaving 9 bases between them. DNA for the CDR3: TGTGCCAGCAGGTCCCGGCGGAACACTGAAGCTTTCTTT. It yields the protein CASRSRRNTEAFF. The full variable domain, its missing parts supplied by reference TRBV7-9 and TRBJ1-1, is DTGVSQNPRHKITKRGQNVTFRCDPISEHNRLYWYRQTLGQGPEFLTYFQNEAQLEKSRLLSDRFSAERPKGSFSTLEIQRTEQGDSAMYLCASRSRRNTEAFFGQGTRLTVV.

This clone was detected only a few times. V usage is TRBV30 and J usage is TRBJ1-5; no firm D call. The CDR3 has 14 residues. V was trimmed by 0 bases and J by 2 bases, leaving 8 bases between them. The germline V gene has CDR1 GTSNPN and CDR2 SVGIG (reference sequence). The chain's CDR3 is CAWSVPLRNQPQHF. The DNA of the CDR3 is TGTGCCTGGAGTGTACCACTTCGCAATCAGCCCCAGCATTTT.

CDR3 nucleotides: TGTGCCATCAGTGGGACTAGCGGGGGCAATGAGCAGTTCTTC. It is translated as CAISGTSGGNEQFF. The genes are TRBV10-3 and TRBJ2-1; TRBD2 matches at 13 bases. The CDR3 totals 14 residues. V gave up 4 bases and J gave up 6 bases; unmatched junction bases: 0. Per the germline V gene, CDR1 is ENHRY and CDR2 is SYGVKD.

This chain uses TRBV18 with TRBJ2-1, with 10 positions matching TRBD2. The CDR3 length is 18 residues. V was clipped by 5 bases and J by 11 bases; unmatched bases: 21. Germline CDR1 KGHSH, CDR2 LQKENI. CDR3: CASSDGQYGLAVGGQQFF. The CDR3 DNA reads TGTGCCAGCTCAGACGGCCAATACGGACTAGCGGTTGGGGGACAGCAGTTCTTC.

V gene TRBV7-8 combines with J gene TRBJ1-2; D unresolved. Trimming stripped 4 bases from V and 4 bases from J, with 13 bases between. CDR1 and CDR2 from the germline V gene are SGHVS and FQNEAQ. The CDR3 length is 14 residues. The CDR3 sequence is CASSSGLRLYGYTF. CDR3 DNA sequence: TGTGCCAGCAGCTCAGGCCTCAGGCTCTATGGCTACACCTTC.

This clone has just a few counts. CDR3 protein: CSVEGDFWADTQYF. CDR3 DNA: TGCAGCGTTGAGGGGGACTTCTGGGCAGATACGCAGTATTTT. The chain carries TRBV29-1 and TRBJ2-3; a possible D gene is TRBD2 (6 bases). Germline V CDR1 and CDR2: SQVTM, ANQGSEA. V was trimmed by 3 bases and J by 4 bases, leaving 14 bases between them. This CDR3 is 14 amino acids long.